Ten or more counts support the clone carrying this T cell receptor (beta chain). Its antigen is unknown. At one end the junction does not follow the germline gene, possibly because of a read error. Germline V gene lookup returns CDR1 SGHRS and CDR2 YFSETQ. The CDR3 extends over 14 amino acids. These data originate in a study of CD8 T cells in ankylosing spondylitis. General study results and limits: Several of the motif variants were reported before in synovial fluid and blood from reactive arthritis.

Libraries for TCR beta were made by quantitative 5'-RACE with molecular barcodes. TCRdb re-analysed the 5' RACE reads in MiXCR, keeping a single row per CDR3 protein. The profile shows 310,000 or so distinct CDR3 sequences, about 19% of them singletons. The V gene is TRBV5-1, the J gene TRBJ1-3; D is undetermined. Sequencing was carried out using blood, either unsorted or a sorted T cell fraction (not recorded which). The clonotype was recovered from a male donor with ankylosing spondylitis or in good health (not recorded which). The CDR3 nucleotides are TGTGCCAGCAGTTTGGGAAGCTCTGGAAACACCATATATTTT. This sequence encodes CASSLGSSGNTIYF.